This T cell receptor beta chain was sequenced for a study of T cell responses to AZD1222 COVID-19 vaccine. CDR3 length equals 16 residues. Germline V gene sequence: CDR1 SGHRS, CDR2 YFSETQ. V lost 0 bases, J lost 3 bases, and 13 bases lay in between. Using immunoSEQ multiplex PCR, the repertoire was profiled, and TCRdb retains in-frame clones only, with some absent. The sample carries 130,000 or so clones, under 95% recorded once. The count of this clone is one. Its specificity is not known. Study-level results: In the spike-specific TCR repertoire, nearly half reportedly target unmutated variant regions. Repertoires were sampled only after the peak T cell response. Spike-specific TCR repertoires showed rising breadth and depth after two AZD1222 doses.

Sequencing was performed on peripheral blood, taken 28 days after the second dose of the MenACWY control vaccine. The receptor was isolated from an adult who received the MenACWY meningococcal vaccine as a control. The genes are TRBV5-1 and TRBJ2-1, with unresolved D. CDR3 residues: CASSLDQLGLYNEQFF. The CDR3 nucleotides read TGCGCCAGCAGCTTGGACCAGCTGGGTCTCTACAATGAGCAGTTCTTC.